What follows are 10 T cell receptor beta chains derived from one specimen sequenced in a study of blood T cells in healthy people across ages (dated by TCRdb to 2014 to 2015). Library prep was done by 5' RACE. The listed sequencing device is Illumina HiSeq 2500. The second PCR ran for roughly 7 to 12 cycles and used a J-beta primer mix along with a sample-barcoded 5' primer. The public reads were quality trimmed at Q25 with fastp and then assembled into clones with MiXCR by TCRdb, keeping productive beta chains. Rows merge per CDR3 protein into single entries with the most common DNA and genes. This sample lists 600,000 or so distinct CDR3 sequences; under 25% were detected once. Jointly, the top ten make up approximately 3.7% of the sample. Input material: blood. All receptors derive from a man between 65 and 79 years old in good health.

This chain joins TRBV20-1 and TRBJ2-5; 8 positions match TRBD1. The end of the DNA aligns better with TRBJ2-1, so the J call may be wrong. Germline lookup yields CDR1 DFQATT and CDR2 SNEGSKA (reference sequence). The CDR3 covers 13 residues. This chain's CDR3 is CSADRGGKNEQFF. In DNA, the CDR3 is TGCAGTGCAGACAGGGGTGGCAAGAATGAGCAGTTCTTC.

CDR3 sequence (DNA): TGTGCCACCAGTGATTCGCTCACACTGGCAGATACGCAGTATTTT. This codes for CATSDSLTLADTQYF. The J gene is TRBJ2-3, the V gene TRBV24-1; D is unclear. Trimming pared 2 bases from V and 4 bases from J, leaving 12 bases between. The length of the CDR3 is 15 residues. Germline CDR1 and CDR2: KGHDR and SFDVKD.

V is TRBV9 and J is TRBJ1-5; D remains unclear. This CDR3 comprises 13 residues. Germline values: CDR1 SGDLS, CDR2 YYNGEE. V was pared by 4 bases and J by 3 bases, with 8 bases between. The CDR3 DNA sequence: TGTGCCAGCAGCCCCCTTACCAATCAGCCCCAGCATTTT. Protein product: CASSPLTNQPQHF.

As DNA, the CDR3 is TGTGCCAGCAGCATAAGTAGCAATCAGCCCCAGCATTTT. It yields the protein CASSISSNQPQHF. J is TRBJ1-5 and V is TRBV28; D is uncertain. Per germline, CDR1 MDHEN and CDR2 SYDVKM. The ends were cut back, 6 bases at V and 0 bases at J, with 6 bases in the middle. The length of the CDR3 is 13 residues. Full variable domain (outside the CDR3, taken from reference TRBV28 and TRBJ1-5): DVKVTQSSRYLVKRTGEKVFLECVQDMDHENMFWYRQDPGLGLRLIYFSYDVKMKEKGDIPEGYSVSREKKERFSLILESASTNQTSMYLCASSISSNQPQHFGDGTRLSIL.

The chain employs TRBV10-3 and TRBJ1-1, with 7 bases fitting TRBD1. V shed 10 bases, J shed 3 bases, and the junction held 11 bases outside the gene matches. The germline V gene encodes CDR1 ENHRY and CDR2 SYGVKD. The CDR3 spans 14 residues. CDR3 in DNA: TGTGCCACTGCTATGGGACAGATGGACACTGAAGCTTTCTTT. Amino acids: CATAMGQMDTEAFF.

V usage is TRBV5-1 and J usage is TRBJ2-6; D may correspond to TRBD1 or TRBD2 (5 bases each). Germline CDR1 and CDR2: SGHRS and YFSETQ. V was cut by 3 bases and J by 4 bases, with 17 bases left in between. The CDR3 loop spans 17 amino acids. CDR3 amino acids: CASSSIRDVSGANVLTF. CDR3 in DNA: TGCGCCAGCAGCTCAATCCGGGACGTTTCAGGGGCCAACGTCCTGACTTTC.

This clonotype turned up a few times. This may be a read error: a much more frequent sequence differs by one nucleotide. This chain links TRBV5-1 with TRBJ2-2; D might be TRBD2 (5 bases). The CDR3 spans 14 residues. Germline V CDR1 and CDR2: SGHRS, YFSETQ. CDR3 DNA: TGCGCCAGCAGCTTGGAGGGCGGCACCGGGGAGCTGCTTTTT. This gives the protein CASSLEGGTGELLF.

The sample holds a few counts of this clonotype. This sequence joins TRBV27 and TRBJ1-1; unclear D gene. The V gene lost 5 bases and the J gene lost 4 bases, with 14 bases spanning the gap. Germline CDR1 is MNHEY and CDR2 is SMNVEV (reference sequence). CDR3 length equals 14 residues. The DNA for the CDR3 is TGTGCCAGCAGTAACCTACCCTCGGGCACTGAAGCTTTCTTT. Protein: CASSNLPSGTEAFF.

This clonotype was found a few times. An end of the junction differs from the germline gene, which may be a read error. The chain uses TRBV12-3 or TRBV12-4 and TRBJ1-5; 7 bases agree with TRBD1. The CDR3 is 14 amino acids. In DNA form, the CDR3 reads TGTACCAGCAGTATAACGACAGGGAGGCAGCCCCAGCATTTT. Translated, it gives CTSSITTGRQPQHF.

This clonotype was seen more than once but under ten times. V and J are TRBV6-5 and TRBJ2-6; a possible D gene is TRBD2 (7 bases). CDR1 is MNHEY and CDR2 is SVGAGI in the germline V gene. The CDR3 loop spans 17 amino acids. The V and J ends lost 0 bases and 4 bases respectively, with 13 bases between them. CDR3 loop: CASSYSMGGRGANVLTF. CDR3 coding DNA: TGTGCCAGCAGTTACTCGATGGGGGGGCGAGGGGCCAACGTCCTGACTTTC.